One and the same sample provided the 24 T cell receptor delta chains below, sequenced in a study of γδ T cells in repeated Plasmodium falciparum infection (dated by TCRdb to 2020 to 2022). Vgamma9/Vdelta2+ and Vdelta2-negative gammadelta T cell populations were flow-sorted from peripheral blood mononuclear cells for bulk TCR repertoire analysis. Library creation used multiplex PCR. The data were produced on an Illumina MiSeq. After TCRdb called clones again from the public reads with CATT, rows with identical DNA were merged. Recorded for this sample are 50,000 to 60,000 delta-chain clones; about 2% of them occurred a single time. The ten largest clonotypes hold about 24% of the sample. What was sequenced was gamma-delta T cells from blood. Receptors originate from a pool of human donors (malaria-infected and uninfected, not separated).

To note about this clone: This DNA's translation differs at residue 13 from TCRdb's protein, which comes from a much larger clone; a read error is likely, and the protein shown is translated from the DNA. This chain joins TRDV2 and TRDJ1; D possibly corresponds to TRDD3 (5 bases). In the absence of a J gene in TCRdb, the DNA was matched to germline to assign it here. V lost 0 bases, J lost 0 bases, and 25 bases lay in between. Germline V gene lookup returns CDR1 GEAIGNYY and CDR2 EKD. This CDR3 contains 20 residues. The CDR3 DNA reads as TGTGCCTGTGACACCCTCCAGGTGGGTACTGGTGGTCACTACACCGATAAACTCATCTTT. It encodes CACDTLQVGTGGHYTDKLIF.

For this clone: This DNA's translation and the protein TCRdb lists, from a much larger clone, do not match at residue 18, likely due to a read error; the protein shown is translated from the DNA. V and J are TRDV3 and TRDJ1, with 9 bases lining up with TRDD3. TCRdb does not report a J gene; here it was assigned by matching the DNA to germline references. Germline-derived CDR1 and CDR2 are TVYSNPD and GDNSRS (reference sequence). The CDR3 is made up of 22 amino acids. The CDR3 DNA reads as TGTGCCCTCCCGCGGGGACCTTCCGGTTTGGGGATACGCGTTTGGTACACCGGTAAACTCATCTTT. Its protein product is CALPRGPSGLGIRVWYTGKLIF.

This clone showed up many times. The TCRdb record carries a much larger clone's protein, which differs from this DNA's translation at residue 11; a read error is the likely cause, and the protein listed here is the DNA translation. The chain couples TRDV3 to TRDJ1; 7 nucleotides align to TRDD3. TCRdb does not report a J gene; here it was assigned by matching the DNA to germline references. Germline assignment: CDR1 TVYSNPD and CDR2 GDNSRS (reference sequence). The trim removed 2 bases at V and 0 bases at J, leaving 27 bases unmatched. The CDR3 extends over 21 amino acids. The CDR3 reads CAFCRAFKSMGDNSYTDKLIF. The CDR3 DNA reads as TGTGCCTTTTGCCGGGCCTTCAAGTCGATGGGGGACAACTCGTACACCGATAAACTCATCTTT.

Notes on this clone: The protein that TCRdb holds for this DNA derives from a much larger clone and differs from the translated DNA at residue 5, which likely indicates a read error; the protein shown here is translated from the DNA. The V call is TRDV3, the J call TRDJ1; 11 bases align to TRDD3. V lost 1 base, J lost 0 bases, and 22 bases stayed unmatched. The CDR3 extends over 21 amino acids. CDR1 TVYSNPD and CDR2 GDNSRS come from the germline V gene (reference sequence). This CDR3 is CAFTCPSYWGIASLYTDKLIF. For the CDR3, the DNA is TGTGCCTTTACCTGCCCCTCCTACTGGGGGATAGCATCCTTGTACACCGATAAACTCATCTTT. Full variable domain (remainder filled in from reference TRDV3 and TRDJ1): CDKVTQSSPDQTVASGSEVVLLCTYDTVYSNPDLFWYRIRPDYSFQFVFYGDNSRSEGADFTQGRFSVKHILTQKAFHLVISPVRTEDSATYYCAFTCPSYWGIASLYTDKLIFGKGTRVTVEP.

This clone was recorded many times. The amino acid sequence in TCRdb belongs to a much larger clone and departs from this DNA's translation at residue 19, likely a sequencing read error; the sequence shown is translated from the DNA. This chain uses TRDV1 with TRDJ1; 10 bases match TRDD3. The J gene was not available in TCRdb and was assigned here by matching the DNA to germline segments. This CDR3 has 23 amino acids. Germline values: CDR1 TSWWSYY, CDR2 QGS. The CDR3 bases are TGTGCTCTTGGGGCACCCTATGAATTCCTACTCTGGGGGATAGGAGCTTACACCAATAAACTCATCTTT. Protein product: CALGAPYEFLLWGIGAYTNKLIF.

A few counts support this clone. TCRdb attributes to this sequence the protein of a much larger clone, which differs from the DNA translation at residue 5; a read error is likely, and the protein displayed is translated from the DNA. The CDR3 sequence is CALGRFLHYTGGYRGKLIF. CDR3 coding DNA: TGTGCTCTTGGGCGGTTCCTACACTACACAGGGGGATACAGGGGTAAACTCATCTTT. The chain uses TRDV1 and TRDJ1; 9 positions agree with TRDD3. The J gene, left out of TCRdb, was set here by checking the DNA against germline. The trim removed 5 bases at V and 7 bases at J, leaving 23 bases unmatched. The CDR3 is 19 amino acids. Germline CDR1 is TSWWSYY and CDR2 is QGS.

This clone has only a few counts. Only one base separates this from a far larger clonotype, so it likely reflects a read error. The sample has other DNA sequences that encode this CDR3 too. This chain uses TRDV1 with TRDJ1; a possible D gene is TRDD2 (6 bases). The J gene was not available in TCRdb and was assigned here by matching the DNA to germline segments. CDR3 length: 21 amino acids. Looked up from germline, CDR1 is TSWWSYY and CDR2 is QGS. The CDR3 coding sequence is TGCGCTCTTGGGGAACTCCATCTCTACTGGTCCTTCCCTTGTAGGATCGATAAACTCATCTTT. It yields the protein CALGELHLYWSFPCRIDKLIF.

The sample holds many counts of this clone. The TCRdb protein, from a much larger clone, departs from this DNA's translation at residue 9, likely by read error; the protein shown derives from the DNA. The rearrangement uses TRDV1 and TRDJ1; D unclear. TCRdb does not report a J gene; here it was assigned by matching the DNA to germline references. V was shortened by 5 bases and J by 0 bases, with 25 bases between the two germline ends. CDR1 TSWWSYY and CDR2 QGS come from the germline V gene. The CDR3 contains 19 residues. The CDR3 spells CALGSRPLPLMVYTDKLIF. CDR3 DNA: TGTGCTCTTGGGTCGCGGCCTCTCCCGTTAATGGTGTACACCGATAAACTCATCTTT.

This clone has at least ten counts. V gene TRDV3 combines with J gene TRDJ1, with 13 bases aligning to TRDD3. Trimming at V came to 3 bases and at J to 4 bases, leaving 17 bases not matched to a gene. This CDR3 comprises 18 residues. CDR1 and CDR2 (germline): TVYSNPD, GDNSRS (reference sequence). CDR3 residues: CALGTVLLGDTQGDKLIF. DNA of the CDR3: TGTGCCTTGGGAACGGTCTTACTGGGGGATACGCAGGGCGATAAACTCATCTTT.

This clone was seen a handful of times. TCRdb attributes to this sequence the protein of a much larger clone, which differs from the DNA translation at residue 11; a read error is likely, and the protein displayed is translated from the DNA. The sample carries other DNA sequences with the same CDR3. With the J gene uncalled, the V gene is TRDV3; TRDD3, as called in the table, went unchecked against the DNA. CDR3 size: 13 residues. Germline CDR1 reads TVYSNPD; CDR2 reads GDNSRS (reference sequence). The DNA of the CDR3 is TGTGCCCTAAGTCTCTGGGGGCCTCATAAACACATCTTT. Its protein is CALSLWGPHKHIF.

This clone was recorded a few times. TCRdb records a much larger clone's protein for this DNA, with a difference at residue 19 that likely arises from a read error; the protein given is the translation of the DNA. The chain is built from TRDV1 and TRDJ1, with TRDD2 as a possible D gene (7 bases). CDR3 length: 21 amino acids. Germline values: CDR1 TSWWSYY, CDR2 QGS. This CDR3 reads CALGEAGFLFTRRVLGPKPIF. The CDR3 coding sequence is TGTGCTCTTGGGGAAGCGGGCTTCCTATTCACCCGCCGGGTACTGGGCCCTAAACCCATCTTT.

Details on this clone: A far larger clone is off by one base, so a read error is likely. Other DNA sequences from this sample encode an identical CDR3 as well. This chain's CDR3 is CALGEASVSLTGGYAIKLIF. CDR3 DNA: TGTGCTCTTGGGGAAGCCTCCGTCTCCCTCACTGGGGGATACGCGATCAAACTCATCTTT. V and J are TRDV1 and TRDJ1, with 13 positions matching TRDD3. Here the J gene was assigned by germline matching of the DNA, as TCRdb has none. Trimming removed 2 bases from V and 8 bases from J; junction bases left unmatched: 20. Germline V gene lookup returns CDR1 TSWWSYY and CDR2 QGS. CDR3 length: 20 residues.

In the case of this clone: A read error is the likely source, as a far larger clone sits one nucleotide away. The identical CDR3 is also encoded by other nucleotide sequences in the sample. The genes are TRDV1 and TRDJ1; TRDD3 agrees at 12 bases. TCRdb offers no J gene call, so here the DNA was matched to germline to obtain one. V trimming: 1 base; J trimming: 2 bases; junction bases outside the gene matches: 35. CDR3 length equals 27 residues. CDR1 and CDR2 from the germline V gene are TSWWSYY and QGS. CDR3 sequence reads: CALGEPDGEVSGSILGDTLTSTDKLIF. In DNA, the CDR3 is TGTGCTCTTGGGGAACCCGATGGGGAAGTCTCCGGGTCCATACTGGGGGATACACTCACGTCTACCGATAAACTCATCTTT.

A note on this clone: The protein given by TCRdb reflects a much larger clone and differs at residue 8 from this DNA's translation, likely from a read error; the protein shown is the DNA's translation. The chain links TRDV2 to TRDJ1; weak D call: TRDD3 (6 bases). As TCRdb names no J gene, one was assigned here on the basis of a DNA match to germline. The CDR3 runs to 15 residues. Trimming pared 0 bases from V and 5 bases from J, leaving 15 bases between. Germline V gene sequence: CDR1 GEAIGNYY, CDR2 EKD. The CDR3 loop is CACDTVEEIRDKLIF. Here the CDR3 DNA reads TGTGCCTGTGACACCGTGGAGGAGATACGGGATAAACTCATCTTT.

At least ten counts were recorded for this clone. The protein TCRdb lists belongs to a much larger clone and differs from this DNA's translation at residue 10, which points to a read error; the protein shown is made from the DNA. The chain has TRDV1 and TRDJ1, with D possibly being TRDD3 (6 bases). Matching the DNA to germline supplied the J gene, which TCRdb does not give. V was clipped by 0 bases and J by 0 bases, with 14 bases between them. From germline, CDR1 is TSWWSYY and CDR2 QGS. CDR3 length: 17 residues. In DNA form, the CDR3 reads TGTGCTCTTGGGGAACTGCTGGGGCCACGGTACACCGATAAACTCATCTTT. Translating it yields CALGELLGPRYTDKLIF.

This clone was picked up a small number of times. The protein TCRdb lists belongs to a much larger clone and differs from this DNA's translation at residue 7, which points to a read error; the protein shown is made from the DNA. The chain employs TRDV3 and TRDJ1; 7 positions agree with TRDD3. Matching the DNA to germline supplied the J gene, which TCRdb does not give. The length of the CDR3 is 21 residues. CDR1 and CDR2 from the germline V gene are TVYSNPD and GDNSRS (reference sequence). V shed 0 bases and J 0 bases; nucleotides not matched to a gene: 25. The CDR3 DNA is TGTGCCTTTAGCTTTATAGGGACGGCCTACATCTTCTGGGGGGACACCGATAAACTCATCTTT. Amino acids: CAFSFIGTAYIFWGDTDKLIF.

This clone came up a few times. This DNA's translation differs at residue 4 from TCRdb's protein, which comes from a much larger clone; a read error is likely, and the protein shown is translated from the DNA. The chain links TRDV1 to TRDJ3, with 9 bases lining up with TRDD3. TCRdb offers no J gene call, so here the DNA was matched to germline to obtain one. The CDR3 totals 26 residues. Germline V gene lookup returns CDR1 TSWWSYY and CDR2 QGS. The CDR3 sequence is CALRELNPPTLEVWGISSWDTRQMFF. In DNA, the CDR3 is TGTGCTCTTAGGGAACTCAACCCCCCTACGTTGGAAGTCTGGGGGATTAGCTCCTGGGACACCCGACAGATGTTTTTC.

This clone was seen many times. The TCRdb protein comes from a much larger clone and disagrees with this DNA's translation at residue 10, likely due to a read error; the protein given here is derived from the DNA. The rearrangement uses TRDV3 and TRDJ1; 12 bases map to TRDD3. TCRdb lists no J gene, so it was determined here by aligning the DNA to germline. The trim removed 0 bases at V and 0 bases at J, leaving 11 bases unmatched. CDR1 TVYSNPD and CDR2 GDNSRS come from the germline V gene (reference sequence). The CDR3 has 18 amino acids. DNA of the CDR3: TGTGCCTTTAGACTCCACTGGGGGATACAGGAGTACACCGATAAACTCATCTTT. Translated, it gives CAFRLHWGIQEYTDKLIF.

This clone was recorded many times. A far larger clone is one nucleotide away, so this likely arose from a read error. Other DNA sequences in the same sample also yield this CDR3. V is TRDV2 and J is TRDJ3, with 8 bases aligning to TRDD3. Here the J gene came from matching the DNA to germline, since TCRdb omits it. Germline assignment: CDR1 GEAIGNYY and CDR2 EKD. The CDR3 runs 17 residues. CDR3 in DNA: TGTGCCTGTGACAAAACTGGGGGCTCCTGGGACACCCGTCAGATGTTTTTC. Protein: CACDKTGGSWDTRQMFF.

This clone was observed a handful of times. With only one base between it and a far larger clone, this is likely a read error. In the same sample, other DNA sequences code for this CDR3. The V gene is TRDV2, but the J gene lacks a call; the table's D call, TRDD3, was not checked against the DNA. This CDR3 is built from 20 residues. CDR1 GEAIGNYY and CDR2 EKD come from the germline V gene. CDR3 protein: CACGGGLYWGIQGPADKLIF. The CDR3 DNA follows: TGTGCCTGTGGAGGGGGTCTGTACTGGGGGATACAAGGTCCGGCTGATAAACTCATCTTC.

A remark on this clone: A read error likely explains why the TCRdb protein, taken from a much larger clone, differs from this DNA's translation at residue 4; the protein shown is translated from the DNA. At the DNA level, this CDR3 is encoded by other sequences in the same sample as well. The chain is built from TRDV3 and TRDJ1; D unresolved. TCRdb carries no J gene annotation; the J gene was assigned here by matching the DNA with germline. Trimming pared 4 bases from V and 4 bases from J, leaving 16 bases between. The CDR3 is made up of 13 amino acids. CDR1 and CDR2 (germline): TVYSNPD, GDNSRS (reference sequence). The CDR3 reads CASTGLEYDKLIF. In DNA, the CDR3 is TGTGCCTCCACCGGTCTTGAGTACGATAAACTCATCTTT.

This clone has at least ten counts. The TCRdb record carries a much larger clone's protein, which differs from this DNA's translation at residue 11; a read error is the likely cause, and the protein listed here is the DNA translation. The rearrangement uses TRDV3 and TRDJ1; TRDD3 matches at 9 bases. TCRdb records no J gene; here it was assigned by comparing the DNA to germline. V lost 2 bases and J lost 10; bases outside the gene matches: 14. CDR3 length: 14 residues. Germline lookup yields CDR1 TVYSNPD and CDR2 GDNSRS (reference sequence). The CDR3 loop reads CAFPRSGWGMRLIF. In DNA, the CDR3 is TGTGCCTTTCCGCGCTCCGGCTGGGGGATGAGACTCATCTTT.

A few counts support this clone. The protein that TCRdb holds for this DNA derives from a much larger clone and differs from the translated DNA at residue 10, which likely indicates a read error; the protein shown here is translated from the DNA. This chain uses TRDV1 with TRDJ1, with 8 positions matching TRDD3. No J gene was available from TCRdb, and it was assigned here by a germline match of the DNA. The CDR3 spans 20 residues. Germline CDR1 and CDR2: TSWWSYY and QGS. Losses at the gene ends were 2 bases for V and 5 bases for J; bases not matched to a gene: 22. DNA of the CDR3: TGTGCTCTTGGGGAAGGGAAGGCCTTCCAGGTCTGGGGGACACGAGATAAACTCATCTTT. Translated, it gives CALGEGKAFQVWGTRDKLIF.

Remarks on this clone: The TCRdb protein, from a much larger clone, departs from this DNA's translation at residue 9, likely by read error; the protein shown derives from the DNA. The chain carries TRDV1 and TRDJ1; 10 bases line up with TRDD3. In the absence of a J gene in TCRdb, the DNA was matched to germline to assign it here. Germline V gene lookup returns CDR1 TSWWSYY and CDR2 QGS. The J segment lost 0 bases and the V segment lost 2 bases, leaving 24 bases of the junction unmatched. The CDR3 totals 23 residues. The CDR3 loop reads CALGEGSFLSFVLGDGYTDKLIF. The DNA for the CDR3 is TGTGCTCTTGGGGAAGGTTCTTTCCTTTCGTTCGTACTGGGGGATGGATACACCGATAAACTCATCTTT.